This TCR beta chain was found in a study of cytomegalovirus exposure and HLA in healthy donors. From germline, CDR1 is SGHAT and CDR2 FQNNGV. Trimming stripped 4 bases from V and 3 bases from J, with 19 bases between. This CDR3 is 16 amino acids long. It was with 60 Vbeta and 13 Jbeta primers that the PCR ran. This table comes from immunoSEQ multiplex PCR, and its TCRdb copy is limited to in-frame clones, with some not included. The sample contains roughly 62,000 clones, 70% to 85% of which appear only once. Sequencing was done on a sample of PBMCs. This TCR came from a middle-aged woman in good health and CMV-seropositive. The gene calls are TRBV11-2 and TRBJ2-7; D possibly corresponds to TRBD1 (6 bases). CDR3 sequence reads: CASSSPAGASIYEQYF. The CDR3 DNA is TGTGCCAGCAGCTCCCCCGCAGGGGCTTCAATCTACGAGCAGTACTTC.